The count of the clone carrying this TCR beta chain is one. The data stem from a study of blood T cell repertoires in COVID-19. Study-level information: The cDNA or gDNA used as material had been derived from T cells, B-cell-depleted T cells, or PBMCs.

Seattle's cohort entered during active infection and was followed longitudinally. Repertoires were generated with immunoSEQ multiplex PCR, while TCRdb's copy carries only in-frame clones and drops some. The repertoire holds 250,000 to 300,000 clones, with about 88% as singletons. This CDR3 contains 16 residues. V gave up 2 bases and J gave up 4 bases; unmatched junction bases: 3. Germline CDR1 is KGHDR and CDR2 is SFDVKD. This chain links TRBV24-1 with TRBJ2-3; 12 nucleotides align to TRBD1. Sequenced input: peripheral blood. The source is a young woman with COVID-19, enrolled during active disease. Written as DNA, the CDR3 is TGTGCCACCAGTGATTATGGGACAGGGGGCGCAGATACGCAGTATTTT. Its translation: CATSDYGTGGADTQYF.